The clone carrying this TCR beta chain showed up many times. Its antigen is as yet unknown. These data come from a study of T cell repertoires in cytomegalovirus infection. Study results and caveats: CMV-specific TCR beta clonotypes restricted by HLA-C dominated the ex vivo response.

TCRdb re-called the reads through MiXCR, storing one row per CDR3 protein. The sample carries nearly 550,000 distinct CDR3 sequences, approximately 15% recorded once. The sequence was obtained from a human donor in good health (CMV status not recorded). Some clones in this sample may be carry-over from other donors' samples. The sequenced material came from CD8+ T cells from PBMCs.

CDR3 nucleotide sequence: TGTGCCAGCAGCTTAGTCGGGGGGCCAGGAAACACCATATATTTT. Translation: CASSLVGGPGNTIYF. The J gene is TRBJ1-3, the V gene TRBV7-2; D might be TRBD1 (6 bases). V shed 1 base and J shed 4 bases, with 11 bases lying between them. Germline V gives CDR1 SGHTA, CDR2 FQGNSA. The CDR3 runs 15 residues.